These T cell receptor beta chains were read from a single sample in a study of blood T cells in healthy people across ages. TCRdb called the 5' RACE reads again in MiXCR, with one record for every CDR3 protein. This sample has about 1.5 million distinct CDR3 sequences, with 42% found just once. Sample: blood. These receptors all come from a woman aged 18-30 years in good health. Both conserved end residues are part of each CDR3. The D gene is left open where the match is weak. Where a row states a size, it is once, few, many or the class of an expanded clone; other rows omit it.

CSALVFPHEYF TGCAGTGCCCTCGTTTTCCCACACGAGTACTTC - 11 TRBV20-1 - TRBJ2-4
CASSLFSGTSYNEQFF TGTGCCAGCAGCTTGTTTAGCGGGACTTCCTACAATGAGCAGTTCTTC TRBD2 16 TRBV5-6 - TRBJ2-1
CSVDTGGYGYTF TGCAGCGTTGATACAGGGGGCTATGGCTACACCTTC TRBD1 12 TRBV29-1 - TRBJ1-2
CASSVGLAGSRNEQFF TGTGCCAGCAGCGTAGGGTTGGCAGGGAGTCGCAATGAGCAGTTCTTC - 16 TRBV9 - TRBJ2-1
CASSERAGLTPGANVLTF TGTGCCAGCAGTGAGAGGGCGGGACTCACCCCTGGGGCCAACGTCCTGACTTTC - 18 TRBV6-1 - TRBJ2-6
CASRERGRQETQYF TGTGCCAGCAGAGAGAGGGGCCGGCAAGAGACCCAGTACTTC - 14 TRBV28 - TRBJ2-5
CASSATSGNYEQYF TGTGCCAGCAGTGCGACTAGCGGCAACTACGAGCAGTACTTC TRBD2 14 TRBV12-3/TRBV12-4 few TRBJ2-7
CASGLVLGRMNTEAFF TGTGCTAGTGGTTTGGTATTGGGAAGGATGAACACTGAAGCTTTCTTT - 16 TRBV12-5 - TRBJ1-1
CAWRRGYNEQFF TGTGCCTGGAGGCGGGGTTACAATGAGCAGTTCTTC - 12 TRBV30 - TRBJ2-1
CASSFREFVNTEAFF TGTGCCAGCAGTTTCAGGGAGTTCGTGAACACTGAAGCTTTCTTT - 15 TRBV27 - TRBJ1-1
CASSQGTTEAFF TGTGCCAGCTCACAAGGGACAACAGAAGCTTTCTTT - 12 TRBV18 - TRBJ1-1
CASSYLGSRGETQYF TGTGCCAGCAGTTACTTGGGTTCAAGGGGGGAGACCCAGTACTTC - 15 TRBV6-6 - TRBJ2-5
CSAPPGGLAADTQYF TGCAGTGCCCCACCCGGGGGGCTAGCCGCAGATACGCAGTATTTT - 15 TRBV20-1 - TRBJ2-3
CASSYSTQGTSNQPQHF TGTGCCAGCAGTTACTCGACTCAGGGTACCAGCAATCAGCCCCAGCATTTT - 17 TRBV6-6 few TRBJ1-5
CSAREHRDRSYNEQFF TGCAGTGCTAGAGAGCACCGGGACAGATCCTACAATGAGCAGTTCTTC TRBD1 16 TRBV20-1 few TRBJ2-1
CASSEVGRETQYF TGTGCCAGCAGTGAAGTGGGTCGGGAGACCCAGTACTTC - 13 TRBV6-1 - TRBJ2-5
CASRLRSGETQYF TGCGCCAGCAGGCTGCGGTCAGGGGAGACCCAGTACTTC - 13 TRBV5-1 - TRBJ2-5
CASRTPTSTDTQYF TGTGCCAGCAGGACCCCCACTAGCACAGATACGCAGTATTTT - 14 TRBV2 few TRBJ2-3
CASNLAGGLSYEQFF TGTGCCAGCAATCTAGCGGGAGGGTTATCCTACGAGCAGTTCTTC TRBD2 15 TRBV6-1 - TRBJ2-1
CASSPLLSGGPHEQFF TGTGCCAGCAGCCCTCTCCTTAGCGGGGGGCCACATGAGCAGTTCTTC TRBD2 16 TRBV3-1 few TRBJ2-1
CASRSRGTNSPLHF TGTGCCAGCAGGTCACGGGGAACTAATTCACCCCTCCACTTT - 14 TRBV12-3/TRBV12-4 - TRBJ1-6
CASSETTGTFSGNTIYF TGTGCCAGCAGTGAAACTACCGGGACGTTCTCTGGAAACACCATATATTTT - 17 TRBV6-1 - TRBJ1-3
CATSDLVRTADEQFF TGTGCCACCAGTGATTTGGTAAGGACGGCCGACGAGCAGTTCTTC - 15 TRBV24-1 few TRBJ2-1
CASSQARTGATGEQYF TGTGCAAGCAGTCAAGCGAGGACAGGGGCCACGGGGGAGCAGTACTTC TRBD1 16 TRBV27 - TRBJ2-7
CASSPSTSGGQETQYF TGTGCCAGCAGTCCCTCCACTTCCGGGGGCCAAGAGACCCAGTACTTC - 16 TRBV6-5 - TRBJ2-5
CASSPRANTEAFF TGTGCCAGCAGTCCCCGGGCGAACACTGAAGCTTTCTTT - 13 TRBV6-5 - TRBJ1-1
CASSQDPEKLFF TGCGCCAGCAGCCAAGATCCGGAAAAACTGTTTTTT - 12 TRBV4-1 - TRBJ1-4
CASSQDWLPRNTGELFF TGCGCCAGCAGCCAAGATTGGCTCCCGCGGAACACCGGGGAGCTGTTTTTT - 17 TRBV4-3 - TRBJ2-2
CASSWCREGQLNTEAFF TGTGCCAGCAGCTGGTGTCGGGAGGGGCAGCTCAACACTGAAGCTTTCTTT - 17 TRBV12-1 - TRBJ1-1
CASSLQTATNEKLFF TGTGCCAGCAGTTTACAGACTGCAACTAATGAAAAACTGTTTTTT - 15 TRBV28 - TRBJ1-4
CASSPLDGTGGSEAFF TGTGCCAGCAGCCCTTTAGACGGGACAGGGGGCTCGGAAGCTTTCTTT TRBD1 16 TRBV4-2 few TRBJ1-1